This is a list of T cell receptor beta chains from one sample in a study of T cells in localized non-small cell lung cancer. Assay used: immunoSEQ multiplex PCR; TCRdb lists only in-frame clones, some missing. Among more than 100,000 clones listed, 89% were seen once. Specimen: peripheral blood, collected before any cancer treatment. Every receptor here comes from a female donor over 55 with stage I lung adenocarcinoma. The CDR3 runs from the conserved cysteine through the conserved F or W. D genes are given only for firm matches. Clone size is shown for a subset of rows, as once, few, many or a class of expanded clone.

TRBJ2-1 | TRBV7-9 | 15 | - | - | TGTGCCAGCAGCTTACCTCGGGACGGACGCAATGAGCAGTTCTTC | CASSLPRDGRNEQFF
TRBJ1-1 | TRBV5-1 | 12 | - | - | TGCGCCAGCAGCTTGGTTGCGACAGAAGCTTTCTTT | CASSLVATEAFF
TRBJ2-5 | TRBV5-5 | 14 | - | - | TGTGCCAGCAGCTTGGGGGGCAGACAAGAGACCCAGTACTTC | CASSLGGRQETQYF
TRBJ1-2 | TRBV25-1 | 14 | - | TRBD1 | TGTGCCAGCAGTGATTGGTTAGGGGGCAATGGCTACACCTTC | CASSDWLGGNGYTF
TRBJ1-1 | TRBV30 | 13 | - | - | TGTGCCTGGAGTCCAACATCTCCTCTAGAGGCTTTCTTT | CAWSPTSPLEAFF
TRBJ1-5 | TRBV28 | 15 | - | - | TGTGCCAGCAGTTTAAATGTGGGGGGCGGTCAGCCCCAGCATTTT | CASSLNVGGGQPQHF
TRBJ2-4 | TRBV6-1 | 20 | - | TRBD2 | TGTGCCAGCAGTGAAGGGGCCTTAGCGGGAGAGACGTGGGCCAAAAACATTCAGTACTTC | CASSEGALAGETWAKNIQYF
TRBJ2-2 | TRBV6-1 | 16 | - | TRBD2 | TGTGCCAGCAGTGCAGTGACTAGCGGGAGTCCCGGGGAGCTGTTTTTT | CASSAVTSGSPGELFF
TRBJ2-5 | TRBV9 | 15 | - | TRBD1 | TGTGCCAGCAGCGCAAACCGACAGGGCGGCGAGACCCAGTACTTC | CASSANRQGGETQYF
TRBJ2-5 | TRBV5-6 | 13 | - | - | TGTGCCAGCAGCTTGGTGGGGGAAGAGACCCAGTACTTC | CASSLVGEETQYF
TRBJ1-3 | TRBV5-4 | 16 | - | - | TGTGCCAGCAGCTTGGACGCGGGCAGACGTGGAAGCACCATATATTTT | CASSLDAGRRGSTIYF
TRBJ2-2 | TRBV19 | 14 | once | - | TGTGCCAGTAGTATAATAAGAGACACCGGGGAGCTGTTTTTT | CASSIIRDTGELFF
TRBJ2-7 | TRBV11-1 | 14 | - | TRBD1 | TGTGCCAGCAGCTTTCCGGGACAGGGTGCCGAGCAGTACTTC | CASSFPGQGAEQYF
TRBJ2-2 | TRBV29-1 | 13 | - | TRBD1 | TGCAGCGTTGCACTCAGGGGGACCGGGGAGCTGTTTTTT | CSVALRGTGELFF
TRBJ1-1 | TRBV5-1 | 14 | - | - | TGCGCCAGCAGCTTCCGGGGACAGAACACTGAAGCTTTCTTT | CASSFRGQNTEAFF
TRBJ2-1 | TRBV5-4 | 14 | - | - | TGTGCCAGCAGCTCGAGGGGACCGGGGAATGAGCAGTTCTTC | CASSSRGPGNEQFF
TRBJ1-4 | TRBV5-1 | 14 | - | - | TGCGCCAGCAGCTTAGGGAATCGAGAGAGGAAACTGTTTTTT | CASSLGNRERKLFF
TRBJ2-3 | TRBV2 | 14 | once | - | TGTGCCAGCAGTGATATGAAGGGTACAGATACGCAGTATTTT | CASSDMKGTDTQYF
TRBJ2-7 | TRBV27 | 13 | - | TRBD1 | TGTGCCAGCAGTACAGGGGCGAATTACGAGCAGTACTTC | CASSTGANYEQYF
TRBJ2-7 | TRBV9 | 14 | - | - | TGTGCCAGCAGCGTAGGGCAGGGGAACTACGAGCAGTACTTC | CASSVGQGNYEQYF
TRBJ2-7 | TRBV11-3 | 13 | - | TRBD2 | TGTGCCAGCAGCTTAAGCGGGAGCTACGAGCAGTACTTC | CASSLSGSYEQYF
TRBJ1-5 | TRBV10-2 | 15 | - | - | TGCGCCAGCAGTGAGTCGGGAGGGAGCAATCAGCCCCAGCATTTT | CASSESGGSNQPQHF
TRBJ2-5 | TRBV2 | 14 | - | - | TGTGCCAGCAGTGGCGGGACTGAACAAGAGACCCAGTACTTC | CASSGGTEQETQYF
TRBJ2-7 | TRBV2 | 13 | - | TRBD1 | TGTGCCAGCAGGAGGACAGGGACCTACGAGCAGTACTTC | CASRRTGTYEQYF
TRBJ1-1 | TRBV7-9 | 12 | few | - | TGTGCCAGCAGCCGGGCGGAGATTGAAGCTTTCTTT | CASSRAEIEAFF